These 10 T cell receptor beta chains share one sample of origin, sequenced in a study of CD8+ T cells in alopecia areata. Investigators isolated RNA and reverse transcribed it into cDNA to act as the sequencing template. Produced via immunoSEQ multiplex PCR; TCRdb's table is partial and in-frame only. The table includes 190,000 or so clones, roughly 53% detected once. The treatment: oral pan-JAK inhibitor, 5-10 mg twice daily. Source: CD8+ T cells sorted from blood, taken at week 24, from a patient treated with tofacitinib. These receptor sequences come from a human donor with alopecia areata.

In this sample, this clone turned up a few times. The V gene is TRBV2, the J gene TRBJ2-1, with a weak D call TRBD1 (5 bases). Germline CDR1 reads SNHLY; CDR2 reads FYNNEI. This CDR3 comprises 13 residues. V gave up 6 bases and J gave up 3 bases, with 9 bases separating them. The CDR3 DNA follows: TGTGCCAGCAGGGACGACAGCTACAATGAGCAGTTCTTC. Amino acid sequence: CASRDDSYNEQFF.

The chain employs TRBV10-3 and TRBJ2-5; 9 nucleotides agree with TRBD1. The CDR3 is made up of 14 amino acids. Germline V CDR1 and CDR2: ENHRY, SYGVKD. V lost 6 bases and J lost 3; bases outside the gene matches: 5. The CDR3 nucleotides read TGTGCCATCAGAGGGGGGACAGGGAAAGAGACCCAGTACTTC. This gives the protein CAIRGGTGKETQYF.

This clone was detected a few times. This chain uses TRBV7-8 with TRBJ1-2, with 9 bases lining up with TRBD1. Germline V gives CDR1 SGHVS, CDR2 FQNEAQ. Unmatched junction bases numbered 10, after V lost 7 bases and J lost 7 bases. This CDR3 is built from 14 residues. This CDR3 is CASIDRGTALGYTF. CDR3 sequence (DNA): TGTGCCAGCATTGACAGGGGGACTGCGCTTGGCTACACCTTC.

The rearrangement uses TRBV4-1 and TRBJ1-4; D gene unclear. Germline V gene sequence: CDR1 MGHRA, CDR2 YSYEKL. Trimming pared 2 bases from V and 0 bases from J, leaving 7 bases between. The CDR3 sequence is 15 residues long. In DNA, the CDR3 is TGCGCCAGCAGCCAATCTCGAGCAACTAATGAAAAACTGTTTTTT. Amino acid sequence: CASSQSRATNEKLFF.

The V and J genes are TRBV4-1 and TRBJ1-1, with a weak D call TRBD1 (5 bases). Deletions cut 4 bases from V and 0 bases from J, with 21 bases between. Germline V lookup: CDR1 MGHRA, CDR2 YSYEKL. The CDR3 has 18 residues. CDR3 nucleotides: TGCGCCAGCAGCCCCCGCCCCCCAAAGGGGATTATGAACACTGAAGCTTTCTTT. Translation gives CASSPRPPKGIMNTEAFF.

The rearrangement joins TRBV6-5 to TRBJ1-6, with 10 bases matching TRBD1. Germline CDR1 reads MNHEY; CDR2 reads SVGAGI. This CDR3 has 16 residues. The V gene end was trimmed by 0 bases and the J gene end by 9 bases; junction bases not matched to a gene: 5. The CDR3 sequence is CASSYSIGDRGSPLHF. DNA for the CDR3: TGTGCCAGCAGTTACTCGATCGGGGACAGGGGTTCACCCCTCCACTTT.

This clone was detected a few times. The rearrangement links TRBV6-5 to TRBJ1-6; the match to TRBD1 covers 10 bases. V trimming: 0 bases; J trimming: 11 bases; junction bases outside the gene matches: 7. CDR3 length equals 16 residues. The germline gives CDR1 MNHEY, CDR2 SVGAGI. The CDR3 DNA reads as TGTGCCAGCAGTTACTCGACAGGGGGCTGGGCGGCACCCCTCCACTTT. As protein: CASSYSTGGWAAPLHF.

In this sample, this clone turned up a few times. This sample also contains other DNA sequences that code for the same CDR3. V and J are TRBV29-1 and TRBJ1-1, with D unresolved. Trimming cost V 7 bases and J 0 bases, with 9 bases left between them. This CDR3 is 12 amino acids long. Germline V gene data show CDR1 as SQVTM and CDR2 as ANQGSEA. The CDR3 DNA sequence: TGCAGCGGGGGTCGGTTGAACACTGAAGCTTTCTTT. Amino acids: CSGGRLNTEAFF.

The chain carries TRBV29-1 and TRBJ2-7; either TRBD1 or TRBD2 may supply D (5 bases each). Trimming cost V 4 bases and J 0 bases, with 10 bases left between them. The CDR3 is 13 amino acids. Germline V lookup: CDR1 SQVTM, CDR2 ANQGSEA. This chain's CDR3 is CSVVGRSSYEQYF. CDR3 DNA sequence: TGCAGCGTTGTGGGACGGAGCTCCTACGAGCAGTACTTC.

The chain combines TRBV6-1 with TRBJ1-5; TRBD1 agrees at 7 bases. V shed 6 bases and J 5 bases; nucleotides not matched to a gene: 10. The germline gives CDR1 MNHNS, CDR2 SASEGT. The CDR3 sequence is 15 residues long. Here the CDR3 reads CASSGRGQQDQPQHF. The CDR3 nucleotides are TGTGCCAGCAGCGGACGGGGACAGCAAGATCAGCCCCAGCATTTT.